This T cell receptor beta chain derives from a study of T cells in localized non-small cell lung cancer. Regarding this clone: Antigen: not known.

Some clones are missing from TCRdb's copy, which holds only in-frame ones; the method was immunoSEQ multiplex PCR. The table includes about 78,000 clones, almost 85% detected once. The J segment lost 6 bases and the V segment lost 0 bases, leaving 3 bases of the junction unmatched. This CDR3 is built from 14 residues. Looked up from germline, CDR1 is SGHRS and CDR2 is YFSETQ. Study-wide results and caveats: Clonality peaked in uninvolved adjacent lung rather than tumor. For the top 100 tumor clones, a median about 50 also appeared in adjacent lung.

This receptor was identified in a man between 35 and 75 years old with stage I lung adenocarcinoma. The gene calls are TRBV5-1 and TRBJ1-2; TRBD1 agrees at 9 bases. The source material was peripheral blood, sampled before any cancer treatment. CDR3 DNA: TGCGCCAGCAGCTTGGGGACAGGGGCTGATGGCTACACCTTC. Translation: CASSLGTGADGYTF.